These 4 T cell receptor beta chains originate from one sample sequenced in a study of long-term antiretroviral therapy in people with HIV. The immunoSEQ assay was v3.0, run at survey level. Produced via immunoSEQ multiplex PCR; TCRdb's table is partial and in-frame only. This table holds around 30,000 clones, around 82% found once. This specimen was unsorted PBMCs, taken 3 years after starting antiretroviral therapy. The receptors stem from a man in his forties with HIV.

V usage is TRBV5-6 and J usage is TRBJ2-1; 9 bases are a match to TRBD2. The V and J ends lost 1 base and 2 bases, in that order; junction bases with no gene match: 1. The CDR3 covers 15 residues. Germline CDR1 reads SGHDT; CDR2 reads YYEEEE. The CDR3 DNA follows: TGTGCCAGCAGCTTGCCTAGCGGGGCCTACAATGAGCAGTTCTTC. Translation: CASSLPSGAYNEQFF.

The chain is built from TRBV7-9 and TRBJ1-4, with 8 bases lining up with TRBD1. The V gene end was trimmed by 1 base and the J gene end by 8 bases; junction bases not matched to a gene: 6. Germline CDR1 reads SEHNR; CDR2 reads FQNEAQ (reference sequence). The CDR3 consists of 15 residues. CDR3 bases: TGTGCCAGCAGCTTAGAAGGACAGGGACGAGAAAAACTGTTTTTT. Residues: CASSLEGQGREKLFF.

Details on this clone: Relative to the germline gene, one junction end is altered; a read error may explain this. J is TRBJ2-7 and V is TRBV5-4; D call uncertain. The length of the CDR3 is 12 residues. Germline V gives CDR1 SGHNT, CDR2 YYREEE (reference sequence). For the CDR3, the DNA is TGTGCCAGCAGCTTGGAATCCTCCGAGCAGTACTTC. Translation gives CASSLESSEQYF.

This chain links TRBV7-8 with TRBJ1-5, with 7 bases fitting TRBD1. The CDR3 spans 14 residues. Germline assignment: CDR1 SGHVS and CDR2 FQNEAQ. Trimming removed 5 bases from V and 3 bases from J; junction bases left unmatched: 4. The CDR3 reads CASSPGTANQPQHF. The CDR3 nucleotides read TGTGCCAGCAGCCCCGGGACAGCCAATCAGCCCCAGCATTTT.